The entry below describes one T cell receptor (beta chain). The antigen remains undetermined. Triplicate sorts of some 300,000 cells per CD8+ subset. The length of the CDR3 is 13 residues. Germline assignment: CDR1 LGHNA and CDR2 YSLEER. These data belong to a study of CXCR3-negative and CXCR3-positive naive CD8 T cells. For the study at large: Total TRB output reached 130 million to 150 million reads, about 1.5 +/- 0.3 million per library. Study results and caveats: TRBV-TRBJ usage was alike in naive CXCR3-negative and CXCR3-positive cells but differed in memory cells.

Carrying UMI labels, the TRB cDNA libraries were prepared through 5' RACE. TCRdb derives one entry per CDR3 protein from the 5' RACE reads, leaving out DNA. The table lists around 52,000 distinct CDR3 sequences, with roughly a quarter in the top ten. The clonotype originates from a human donor in good health. Some clones in this sample may be carry-over from other donors' samples. The sample comprised memory CD8+ T cells from blood. The rearrangement links TRBV4-3 to TRBJ1-1; TCRdb gives TRBD1 as the D gene, but with no DNA this cannot be confirmed. Here the CDR3 reads CASSMTGNTEAFF.